This T cell receptor beta chain was sequenced during a study of early T cells in non-severe SARS-CoV-2 infection. Study summary: Sequenced bulk RNA came from whole blood that was unsorted, and chains were unpaired.

Unique molecular identifiers were attached to individual cDNA molecules. TCRdb reanalysed the 5' RACE reads using MiXCR and keeps one entry per CDR3 protein. In the table there are 60,000 to 75,000 distinct CDR3 sequences, 12% of which are singletons. CDR3 length equals 16 residues. V was trimmed by 5 bases and J by 2 bases, leaving 17 bases between them. Points from the study as a whole: The matching step, a VDJdb search, favored anti-spike CD8 responses and missed private and CD4 specificities.

In regard to this clonotype: What it binds is unknown.

Sequenced sample: whole blood. J is TRBJ2-3 and V is TRBV12-3 or TRBV12-4, with D perhaps matching TRBD2 (6 bases). This receptor was obtained from an adult who was a healthcare worker with PCR-confirmed SARS-CoV-2 infection or an uninfected control (not recorded which). The CDR3 nucleotides are TGTGCCAGCAGTCCCACCGGGACTCTTACCACAGATACGCAGTATTTT. Translating it yields CASSPTGTLTTDTQYF.